These 2 T cell receptor beta chains originate from one sample sequenced in a study of spatial heterogeneity in lung cancer (dated by TCRdb to 2018 to 2020). Paper-wide results and their limitations: The tumor nonsynonymous mutation count correlated with the number of expanded intratumoral alpha and beta TCRs.

Sample time point, as interpreted from the label and publication: sample taken at primary tumor resection. No cognate antigen is known for these TCRs. The library was produced with 5' RACE. TCRdb shows the sequencer as NextSeq 500. TCRdb reanalyzed the raw reads on its own, using fastp at Q25 for trimming and MiXCR for clone calling, and kept in-frame beta chains. Identical CDR3 protein sequences are pooled into one entry, listed with their most common genes and DNA. The sample data list 20,000 to 25,000 distinct CDR3 sequences, and approximately 3% of these were observed just once. 7.5% to 8% of the sample goes to the ten largest clones. Material: lung tumor tissue, obtained at surgery. The receptors here all came from a male donor with early-stage non-small cell lung cancer.

This clonotype occurred many times. V is TRBV10-3 and J is TRBJ2-3, with TRBD2 identical over 10 bases. Germline values: CDR1 ENHRY, CDR2 SYGVKD. This CDR3 region has 14 residues. J gave up 7 bases and V 3 bases, and 4 bases lay outside the gene matches. CDR3 loop: CAISELAGSYTQYF. The CDR3 DNA reads TGTGCCATCAGTGAACTAGCGGGGAGTTATACGCAGTATTTT.

This clonotype ranks as medium-sized. The V and J genes are TRBV12-3 or TRBV12-4 and TRBJ1-3; 9 positions agree with TRBD1. V shed 10 bases, J shed 4 bases, and the junction held 11 bases outside the gene matches. The CDR3 totals 15 residues. CDR3 sequence: CATHSGQGRGNTIYF. CDR3 in DNA: TGTGCCACCCATTCAGGACAGGGGAGAGGAAACACCATATATTTT.